This TCR beta chain was recorded in a study of cytomegalovirus exposure and HLA in healthy donors. Whole-study findings and limits: An analysis was carried out at a later point. It showed that HLA-associated TCR beta chains were more clonally expanded than equally common non-associated chains.

Remarks on this clone: What it binds is unknown.

PCR was performed using 60 Vbeta and 13 Jbeta primers. Libraries were prepared by immunoSEQ multiplex PCR; TCRdb keeps only in-frame clonotypes and omits some of them. The table has roughly 150,000 clones, roughly 79% seen once. The V and J ends lost 2 bases and 5 bases, in that order; junction bases with no gene match: 3. The CDR3 totals 14 residues. CDR1 is SQVTM and CDR2 is ANQGSEA in the germline V gene. This TCR was sampled from a male donor in good health and CMV-seronegative. The chain links TRBV29-1 to TRBJ2-2, with 9 bases matching TRBD1. Specimen: PBMCs. CDR3 sequence (DNA): TGCAGCGTTGAAACAGGGGGCGCGACCGGGGAGCTGTTTTTT. Amino acid sequence: CSVETGGATGELFF.